This T cell receptor beta chain comes out of a study of shared clonotypes between healthy human individuals. Study-level findings and limits: Represented diversity (both genetic and exposure-history) was limited by the small number of donors. Generation of non-shared clonotypes was less probable than generation of clonotypes shared by all four donors. Shared clonotypes: about 5.3% naive CD4, around 3.7% naive CD8, over 2% memory CD4, about 0.4% memory CD8.

Points on this clone: Its specificity is not known. The sample contains more than one DNA sequence encoding this CDR3.

Deep was the level at which the assay was run. Profiled with immunoSEQ multiplex PCR; TCRdb holds only in-frame clones, not every one. Counted here are some 2,100,000 clones, more than 90% occurring once; the ten biggest clones make up less than 0.15%. V lost 0 bases to trimming and J lost 2 bases, with 6 bases between them. The germline CDR1 and CDR2 sequences are SGHRS and YFSETQ. The CDR3 contains 13 residues. This chain connects TRBV5-1 to TRBJ2-7; unclear D gene. The clonotype originates from a young man in good health. Sequenced material: naive CD4+ T cells sorted from blood. The subset here: CD45RA+ positively selected. The CDR3: CASSLASPYEQYF. As DNA, the CDR3 is TGCGCCAGCAGCTTGGCGTCCCCCTACGAGCAGTACTTC.